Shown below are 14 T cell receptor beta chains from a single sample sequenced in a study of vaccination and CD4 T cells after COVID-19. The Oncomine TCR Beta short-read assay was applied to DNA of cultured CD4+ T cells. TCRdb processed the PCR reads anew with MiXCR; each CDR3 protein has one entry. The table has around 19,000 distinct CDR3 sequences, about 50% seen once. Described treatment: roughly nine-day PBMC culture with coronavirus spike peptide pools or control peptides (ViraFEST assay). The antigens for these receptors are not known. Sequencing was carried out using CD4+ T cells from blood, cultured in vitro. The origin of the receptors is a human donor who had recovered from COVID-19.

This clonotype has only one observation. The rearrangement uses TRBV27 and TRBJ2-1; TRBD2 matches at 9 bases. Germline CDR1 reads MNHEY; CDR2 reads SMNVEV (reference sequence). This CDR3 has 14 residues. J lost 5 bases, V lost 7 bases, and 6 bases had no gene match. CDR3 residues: CASTLLAGNNEQFF. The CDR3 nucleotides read TGTGCCAGCACCCTACTAGCGGGTAACAATGAGCAGTTCTTC.

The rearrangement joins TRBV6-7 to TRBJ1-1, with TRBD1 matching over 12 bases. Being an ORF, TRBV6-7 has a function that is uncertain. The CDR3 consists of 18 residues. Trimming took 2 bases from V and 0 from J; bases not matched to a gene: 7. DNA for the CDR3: TGTGCCAGCAGTTACCCACCGGGACAGGGGGCTATGAACACTGAAGCTTTCTTT. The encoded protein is CASSYPPGQGAMNTEAFF.

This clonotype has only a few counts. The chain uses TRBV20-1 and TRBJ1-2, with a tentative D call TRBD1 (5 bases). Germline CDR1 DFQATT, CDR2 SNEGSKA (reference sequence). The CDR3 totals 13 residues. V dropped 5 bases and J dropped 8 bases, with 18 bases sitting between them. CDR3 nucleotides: TGCAGTGCTCTTAATCAAGGGGTCGACGGCTACACCTTC. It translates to CSALNQGVDGYTF.

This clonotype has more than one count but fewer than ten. The chain's CDR3 is CASSFRDSIRETQYF. The DNA of the CDR3 is TGTGCCAGCAGCTTCCGGGACAGCATTAGGGAGACCCAGTACTTC. This sequence joins TRBV11-3 and TRBJ2-5, with TRBD1 identical over 7 bases. V lost 3 bases, J lost 5 bases, and 9 bases stayed unmatched. Germline lookup yields CDR1 SGHNT and CDR2 YENEEA. This CDR3 is built from 15 residues.

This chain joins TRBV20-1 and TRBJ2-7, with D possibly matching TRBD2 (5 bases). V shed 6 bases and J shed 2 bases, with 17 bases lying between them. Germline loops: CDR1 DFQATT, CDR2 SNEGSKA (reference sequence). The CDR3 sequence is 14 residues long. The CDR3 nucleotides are TGCAGTGCCCTTAATGTGGACTGGGCCTACGAGCAGTACTTC. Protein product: CSALNVDWAYEQYF.

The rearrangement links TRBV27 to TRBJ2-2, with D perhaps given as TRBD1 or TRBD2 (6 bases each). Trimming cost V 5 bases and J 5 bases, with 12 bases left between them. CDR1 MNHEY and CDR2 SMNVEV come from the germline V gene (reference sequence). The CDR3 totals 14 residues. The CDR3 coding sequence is TGTGCCAGCAGTCATCGCGGGACAACCGGGGAGCTGTTTTTT. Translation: CASSHRGTTGELFF.

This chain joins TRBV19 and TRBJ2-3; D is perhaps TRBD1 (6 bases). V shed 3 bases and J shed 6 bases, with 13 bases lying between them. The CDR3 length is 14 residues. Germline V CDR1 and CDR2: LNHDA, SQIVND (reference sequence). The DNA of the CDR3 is TGTGCCAGTAGTATCGCAAACAGGGCGGATACGCAGTATTTT. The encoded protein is CASSIANRADTQYF.

In nucleotides, the CDR3 is TGTGCCAGCAGTTCCCTAGGACAGGGGTCGAACATTCAGTACTTC. Amino acids: CASSSLGQGSNIQYF. V usage is TRBV12-3 or TRBV12-4 and J usage is TRBJ2-4; 9 bases are a match to TRBD1. Trimming removed 4 bases from V and 7 bases from J; junction bases left unmatched: 8. This CDR3 has 15 amino acids.

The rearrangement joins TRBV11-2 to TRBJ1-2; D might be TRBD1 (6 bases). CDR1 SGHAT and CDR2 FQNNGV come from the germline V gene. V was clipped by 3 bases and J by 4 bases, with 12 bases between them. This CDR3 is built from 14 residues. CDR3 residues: CASSLHRAFYGYTF. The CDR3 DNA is TGTGCCAGCAGCTTGCACAGGGCCTTCTATGGCTACACCTTC.

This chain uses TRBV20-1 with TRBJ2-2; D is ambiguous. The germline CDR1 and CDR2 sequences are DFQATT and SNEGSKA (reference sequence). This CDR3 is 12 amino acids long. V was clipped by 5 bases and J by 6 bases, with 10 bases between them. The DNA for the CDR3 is TGCAGTGCTGTGCCTGCTGCCGGGGAGCTGTTTTTT. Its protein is CSAVPAAGELFF.

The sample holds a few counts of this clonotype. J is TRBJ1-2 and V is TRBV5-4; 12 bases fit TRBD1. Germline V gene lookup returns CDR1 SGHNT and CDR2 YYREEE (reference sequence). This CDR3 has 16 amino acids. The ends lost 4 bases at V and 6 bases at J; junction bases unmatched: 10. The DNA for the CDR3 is TGTGCCAGCAGCCCCGGGACAGGGGGCGCGAGGGATGGCTACACCTTC. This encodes CASSPGTGGARDGYTF.

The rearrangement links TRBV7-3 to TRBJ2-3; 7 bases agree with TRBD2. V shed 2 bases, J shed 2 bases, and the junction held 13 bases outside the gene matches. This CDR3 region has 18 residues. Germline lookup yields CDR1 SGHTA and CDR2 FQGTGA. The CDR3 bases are TGTGCCAGCAGCTTACAACCAGCTAGCGGCCTCTCCACAGATACGCAGTATTTT. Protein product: CASSLQPASGLSTDTQYF.

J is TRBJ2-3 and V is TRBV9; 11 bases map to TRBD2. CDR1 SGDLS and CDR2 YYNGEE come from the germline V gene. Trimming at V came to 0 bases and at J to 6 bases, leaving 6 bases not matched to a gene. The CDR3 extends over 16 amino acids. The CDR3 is CASSVAPSGRWDTQYF. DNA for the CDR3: TGTGCCAGCAGCGTAGCGCCTAGCGGGAGGTGGGATACGCAGTATTTT.

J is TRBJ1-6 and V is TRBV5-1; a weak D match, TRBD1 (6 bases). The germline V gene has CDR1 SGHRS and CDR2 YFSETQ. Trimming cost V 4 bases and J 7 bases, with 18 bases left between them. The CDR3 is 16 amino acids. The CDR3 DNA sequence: TGCGCCAGCAGCCCTGGACAGCCGCCGAAGAATTCACCCCTCCACTTT. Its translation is CASSPGQPPKNSPLHF.